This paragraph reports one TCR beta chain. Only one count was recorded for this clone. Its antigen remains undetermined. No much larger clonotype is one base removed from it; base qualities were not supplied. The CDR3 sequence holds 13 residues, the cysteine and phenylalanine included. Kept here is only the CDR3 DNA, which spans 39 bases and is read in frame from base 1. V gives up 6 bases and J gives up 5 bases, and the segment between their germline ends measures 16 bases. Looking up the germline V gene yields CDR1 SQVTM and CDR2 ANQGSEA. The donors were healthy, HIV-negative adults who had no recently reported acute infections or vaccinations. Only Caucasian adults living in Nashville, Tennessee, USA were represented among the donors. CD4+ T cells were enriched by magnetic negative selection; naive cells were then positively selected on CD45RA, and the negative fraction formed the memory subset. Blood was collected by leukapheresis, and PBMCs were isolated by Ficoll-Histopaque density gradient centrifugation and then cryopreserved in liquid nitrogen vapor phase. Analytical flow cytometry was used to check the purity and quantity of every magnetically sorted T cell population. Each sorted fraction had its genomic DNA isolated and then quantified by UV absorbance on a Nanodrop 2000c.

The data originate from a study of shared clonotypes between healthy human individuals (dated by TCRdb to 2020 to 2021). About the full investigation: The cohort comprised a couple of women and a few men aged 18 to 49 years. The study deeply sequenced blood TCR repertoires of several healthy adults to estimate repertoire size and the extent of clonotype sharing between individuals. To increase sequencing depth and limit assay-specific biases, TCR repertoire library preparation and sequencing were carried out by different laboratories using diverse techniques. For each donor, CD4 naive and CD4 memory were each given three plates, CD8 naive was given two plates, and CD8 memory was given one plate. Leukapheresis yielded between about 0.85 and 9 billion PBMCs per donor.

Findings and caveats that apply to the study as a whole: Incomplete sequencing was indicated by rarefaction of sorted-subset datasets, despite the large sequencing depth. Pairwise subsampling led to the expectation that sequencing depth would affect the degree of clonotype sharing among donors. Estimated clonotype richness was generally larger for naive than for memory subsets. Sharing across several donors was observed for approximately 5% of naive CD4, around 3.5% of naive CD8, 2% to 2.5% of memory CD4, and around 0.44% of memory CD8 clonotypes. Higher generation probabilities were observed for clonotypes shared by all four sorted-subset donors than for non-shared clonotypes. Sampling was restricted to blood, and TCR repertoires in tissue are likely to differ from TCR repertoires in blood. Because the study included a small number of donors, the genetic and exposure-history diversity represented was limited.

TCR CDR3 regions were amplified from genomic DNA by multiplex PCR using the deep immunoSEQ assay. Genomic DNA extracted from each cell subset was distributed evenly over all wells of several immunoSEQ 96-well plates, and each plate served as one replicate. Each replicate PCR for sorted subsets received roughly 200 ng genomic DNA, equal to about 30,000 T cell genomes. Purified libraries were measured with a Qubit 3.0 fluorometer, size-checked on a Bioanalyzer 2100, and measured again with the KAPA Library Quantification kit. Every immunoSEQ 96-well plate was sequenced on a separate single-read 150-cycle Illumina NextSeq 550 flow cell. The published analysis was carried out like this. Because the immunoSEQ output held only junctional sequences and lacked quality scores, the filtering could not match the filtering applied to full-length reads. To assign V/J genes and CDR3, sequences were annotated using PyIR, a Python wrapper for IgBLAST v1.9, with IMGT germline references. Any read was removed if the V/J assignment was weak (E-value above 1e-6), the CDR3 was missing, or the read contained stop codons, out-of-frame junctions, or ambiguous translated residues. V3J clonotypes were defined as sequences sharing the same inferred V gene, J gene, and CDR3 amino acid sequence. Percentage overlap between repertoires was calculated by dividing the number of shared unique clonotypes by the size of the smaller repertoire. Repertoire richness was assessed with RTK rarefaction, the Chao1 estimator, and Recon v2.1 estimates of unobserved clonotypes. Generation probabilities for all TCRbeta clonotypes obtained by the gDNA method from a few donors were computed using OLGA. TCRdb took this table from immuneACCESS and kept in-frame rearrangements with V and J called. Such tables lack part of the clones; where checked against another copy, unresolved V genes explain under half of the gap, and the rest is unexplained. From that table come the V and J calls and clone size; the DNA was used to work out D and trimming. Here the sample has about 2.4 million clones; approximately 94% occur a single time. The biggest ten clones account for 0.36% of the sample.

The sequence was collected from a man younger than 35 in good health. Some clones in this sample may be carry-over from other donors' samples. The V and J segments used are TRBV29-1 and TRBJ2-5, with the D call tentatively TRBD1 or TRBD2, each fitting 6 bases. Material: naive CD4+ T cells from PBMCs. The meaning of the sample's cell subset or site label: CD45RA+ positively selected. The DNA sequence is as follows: TGCAGCGTGGTGGTTCGAGGGGGGGAGACCCAGTACTTC. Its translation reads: CSVVVRGGETQYF. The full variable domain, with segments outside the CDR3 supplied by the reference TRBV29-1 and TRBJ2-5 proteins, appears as SAVISQKPSRDICQRGTSLTIQCQVDSQVTMMFWYRQQPGQSLTLIATANQGSEATYESGFVIDKFPISRPNLTFSTLTVSNMSPEDSSIYLCSVVVRGGETQYFGPGTRLLVL.